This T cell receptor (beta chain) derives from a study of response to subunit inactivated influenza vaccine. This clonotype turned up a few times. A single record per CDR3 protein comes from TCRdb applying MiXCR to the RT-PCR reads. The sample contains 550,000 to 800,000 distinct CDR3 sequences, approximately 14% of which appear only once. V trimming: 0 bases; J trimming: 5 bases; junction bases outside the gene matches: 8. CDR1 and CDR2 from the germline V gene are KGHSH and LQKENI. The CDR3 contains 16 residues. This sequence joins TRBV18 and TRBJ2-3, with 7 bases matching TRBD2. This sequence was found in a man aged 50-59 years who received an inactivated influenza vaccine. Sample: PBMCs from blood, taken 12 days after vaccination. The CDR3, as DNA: TGTGCCAGCTCACCACCGGCAGCGGGGACTGGAGATACGCAGTATTTT. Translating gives CASSPPAAGTGDTQYF.